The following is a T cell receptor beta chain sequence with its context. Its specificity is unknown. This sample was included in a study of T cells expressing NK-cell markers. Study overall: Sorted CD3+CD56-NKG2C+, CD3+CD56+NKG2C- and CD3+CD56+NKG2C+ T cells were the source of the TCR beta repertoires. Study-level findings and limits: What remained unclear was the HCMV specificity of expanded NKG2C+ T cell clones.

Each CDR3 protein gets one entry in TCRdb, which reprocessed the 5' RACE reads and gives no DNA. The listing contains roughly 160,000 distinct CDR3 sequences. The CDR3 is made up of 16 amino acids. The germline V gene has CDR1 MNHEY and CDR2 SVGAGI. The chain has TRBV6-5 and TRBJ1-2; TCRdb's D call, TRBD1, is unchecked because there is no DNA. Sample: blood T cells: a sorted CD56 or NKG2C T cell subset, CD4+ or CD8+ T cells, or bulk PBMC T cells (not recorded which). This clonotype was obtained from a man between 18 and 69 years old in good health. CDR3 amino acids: CASSYSFPEARGGYTF.